Sequencing of this TCR beta chain was carried out in a study of OX40 agonist ivuxolimab in advanced cancers. On the study more broadly: Under the entry rules, prior anti-PD-1, anti-PD-L1 or anti-CTLA-4 therapy was allowed, and about 40% had some.

With respect to this clone: The antigen remains unidentified.

V gave up 6 bases and J gave up 3 bases; unmatched junction bases: 6. The CDR3 consists of 14 residues. Germline loops: CDR1 MDHEN, CDR2 SYDVKM. Study-wide results and limits: Patients with a partial response at 0.1-3.0 mg/kg had among the lowest clonal expansion.

Clones were read by immunoSEQ multiplex PCR, and TCRdb kept only the in-frame ones, dropping some. The sample holds 45,000 to 65,000 clones, approximately 88% seen once. The chain couples TRBV28 to TRBJ1-2; 8 positions agree with TRBD1. Sequencing used CD4+ or CD8+ T cells sorted from blood, obtained in a trial of the OX40 agonist ivuxolimab. The TCR comes from an adult with an advanced solid tumor such as melanoma, head and neck, liver or kidney cancer. The CDR3 DNA is TGTGCCAGCAGCCGCACAGGGGGAGACTATGGCTACACCTTC. Protein product: CASSRTGGDYGYTF.